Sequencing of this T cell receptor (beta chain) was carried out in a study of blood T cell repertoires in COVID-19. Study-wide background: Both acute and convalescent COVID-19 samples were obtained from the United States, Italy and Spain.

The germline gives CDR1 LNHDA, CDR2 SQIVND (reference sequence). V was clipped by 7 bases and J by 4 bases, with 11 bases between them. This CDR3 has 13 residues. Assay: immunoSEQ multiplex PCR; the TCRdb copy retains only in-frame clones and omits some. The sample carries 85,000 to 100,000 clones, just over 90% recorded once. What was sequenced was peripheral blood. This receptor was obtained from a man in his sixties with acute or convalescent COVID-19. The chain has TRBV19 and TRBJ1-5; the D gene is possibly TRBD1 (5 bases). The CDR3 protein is CASMAGQNQPQHF. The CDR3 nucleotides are TGTGCCAGTATGGCAGGGCAAAATCAGCCCCAGCATTTT.